The rows below give T cell receptor beta chains drawn from one sample of a study of cytomegalovirus exposure and HLA in healthy donors. Profiled with immunoSEQ multiplex PCR; TCRdb holds only in-frame clones, not every one. This table holds about 64,000 clones. Sequenced: PBMCs. These receptors were collected from a woman under 30 in good health and CMV-seronegative. Each CDR3 is given with its conserved first and last residue. The order of the fields is D gene, CDR3 length, J gene, V gene, CDR3 protein, CDR3 DNA. A D gene is named only where the DNA matches it firmly.

D: .; length: 14; J: TRBJ2-7; V: TRBV2; CDR3: CATHPGGRGNEQYF; DNA: TGTGCCACCCACCCCGGCGGGCGAGGGAACGAGCAGTACTTC
D: TRBD1; length: 12; J: TRBJ1-5; V: TRBV29-1; CDR3: CKGQGAGQPQHF; DNA: TGCAAAGGACAGGGGGCCGGCCAGCCCCAGCATTTT
D: .; length: 15; J: TRBJ1-5; V: TRBV4-1; CDR3: CASSQDGGPNQPQHF; DNA: TGCGCCAGCAGCCAAGACGGGGGGCCCAATCAGCCCCAGCATTTT
D: .; length: 13; J: TRBJ1-3; V: TRBV30; CDR3: CAWSRGPGNTIYF; DNA: TGTGCCTGGAGTCGAGGCCCTGGAAACACCATATATTTT
D: .; length: 16; J: TRBJ2-7; V: TRBV7-8; CDR3: CASSSPSLARSYEQYF; DNA: TGTGCCAGCAGCTCTCCCTCACTAGCCCGCTCCTACGAGCAGTACTTC
D: TRBD2; length: 16; J: TRBJ2-2; V: TRBV11-3; CDR3: CASSLRLAGNTGELFF; DNA: TGTGCCAGCAGCCTCCGACTAGCGGGGAACACCGGGGAGCTGTTTTTT
D: .; length: 13; J: TRBJ1-2; V: TRBV7-9; CDR3: CASSFSENYGYTF; DNA: TGTGCCAGCAGCTTCTCAGAAAACTATGGCTACACCTTC
D: TRBD2; length: 17; J: TRBJ2-7; V: TRBV4-1; CDR3: CASSQDWRGRAPYEQYF; DNA: TGCGCCAGCAGCCAAGATTGGCGCGGGAGGGCCCCCTACGAGCAGTACTTC
D: TRBD1; length: 14; J: TRBJ2-7; V: TRBV10-3; CDR3: CAISIGTGLLEQYF; DNA: TGTGCCATCAGTATCGGGACAGGGCTTCTCGAGCAGTACTTC
D: .; length: 14; J: TRBJ2-1; V: TRBV4-1; CDR3: CASSPSAGRDEQFF; DNA: TGCGCCAGCAGCCCCTCGGCGGGACGTGATGAGCAGTTCTTC
D: TRBD2; length: 14; J: TRBJ2-5; V: TRBV15; CDR3: CATSRERERGTQYF; DNA: TGTGCCACCAGCAGAGAGCGGGAGAGGGGGACCCAGTACTTC
D: TRBD1; length: 12; J: TRBJ2-7; V: TRBV7-2; CDR3: CASSLDRDEQYF; DNA: TGTGCCAGCAGCCTTGACAGGGACGAGCAGTACTTC
D: .; length: 14; J: TRBJ2-7; V: TRBV6-5; CDR3: CASFEDLTSYEQYF; DNA: TGTGCCAGCTTCGAGGACTTGACCTCCTACGAGCAGTACTTC
D: TRBD1; length: 15; J: TRBJ1-6; V: TRBV18; CDR3: CASSPRQGDNSPLHF; DNA: TGTGCCAGCTCACCAAGACAGGGGGATAATTCACCCCTCCACTTT
D: TRBD2; length: 16; J: TRBJ2-1; V: TRBV4-2; CDR3: CASSQAVAGGPNEQFF; DNA: TGTGCCAGCAGCCAAGCGGTAGCGGGGGGGCCAAATGAGCAGTTCTTC
D: TRBD1; length: 15; J: TRBJ2-7; V: TRBV7-9; CDR3: CASSYGTGGTYEQYF; DNA: TGTGCCAGCAGCTACGGGACAGGGGGAACCTACGAGCAGTACTTC
D: TRBD1; length: 13; J: TRBJ1-1; V: TRBV10-2; CDR3: CASTPQGATEAFF; DNA: TGCGCCAGCACCCCACAGGGGGCGACTGAAGCTTTCTTT
D: .; length: 16; J: TRBJ2-3; V: TRBV19; CDR3: CASSIQAWVGTDTQYF; DNA: TGTGCCAGTAGTATACAGGCTTGGGTGGGCACAGATACGCAGTATTTT
D: .; length: 14; J: TRBJ1-1; V: TRBV5-6; CDR3: CASRNTGKYTEAFF; DNA: TGTGCCAGCAGGAATACAGGGAAGTACACTGAAGCTTTCTTT
D: TRBD1; length: 17; J: TRBJ1-1; V: TRBV19; CDR3: CASSISPGRGPDTEAFF; DNA: TGTGCCAGTAGTATATCCCCGGGAAGGGGGCCCGACACTGAAGCTTTCTTT
D: .; length: 14; J: TRBJ2-5; V: TRBV28; CDR3: CASKDGGFQETQYF; DNA: TGTGCCAGCAAGGACGGGGGTTTCCAAGAGACCCAGTACTTC
D: .; length: 13; J: TRBJ1-1; V: TRBV7-7; CDR3: CASSLSLNTEAFF; DNA: TGTGCTAGCAGCTTATCATTGAACACTGAAGCTTTCTTT
D: TRBD1; length: 16; J: TRBJ1-3; V: TRBV4-1; CDR3: CASSTRTGVFGNTIYF; DNA: TGCGCCAGCAGCACCCGGACAGGGGTCTTTGGAAACACCATATATTTT
D: TRBD1; length: 14; J: TRBJ2-1; V: TRBV6-5; CDR3: CATWDRAVYNEQFF; DNA: TGTGCCACCTGGGACAGGGCGGTGTACAATGAGCAGTTCTTC
D: TRBD1; length: 14; J: TRBJ1-3; V: TRBV30; CDR3: CAFRQGGSGNTIYF; DNA: TGTGCCTTCCGACAGGGGGGCTCTGGAAACACCATATATTTT
D: TRBD1; length: 13; J: TRBJ1-1; V: TRBV6-6; CDR3: CASKGAMNTEAFF; DNA: TGTGCCAGCAAGGGGGCTATGAACACTGAAGCTTTCTTT
D: TRBD2; length: 15; J: TRBJ2-7; V: TRBV5-6; CDR3: CASNPAGGPATEQYF; DNA: TGTGCCAGCAACCCGGCGGGAGGGCCGGCCACCGAGCAGTACTTC
D: TRBD1; length: 17; J: TRBJ2-7; V: TRBV11-3; CDR3: CASSFTPLQGGLSEQYF; DNA: TGTGCCAGCAGCTTCACACCCCTACAGGGGGGCCTCTCCGAGCAGTACTTC
D: .; length: 13; J: TRBJ1-4; V: TRBV29-1; CDR3: CSATGLVGEKLFF; DNA: TGCAGCGCGACAGGCCTAGTAGGGGAAAAACTGTTTTTT
D: .; length: 16; J: TRBJ1-2; V: TRBV2; CDR3: CASSERDSGGYYGYTF; DNA: TGTGCCAGCAGTGAAAGGGACTCCGGGGGGTACTATGGCTACACCTTC
D: TRBD1; length: 15; J: TRBJ1-5; V: TRBV6-5; CDR3: CASSRDRSTNQPQHF; DNA: TGTGCCAGCAGTCGGGACAGGTCCACCAATCAGCCCCAGCATTTT
D: .; length: 14; J: TRBJ2-7; V: TRBV6-5; CDR3: CASSYWGPSGEQYF; DNA: TGTGCCAGCAGTTATTGGGGGCCGTCAGGCGAGCAGTACTTC
D: .; length: 12; J: TRBJ2-7; V: TRBV9; CDR3: CASADSTGEQYF; DNA: TGTGCCAGCGCCGACTCTACCGGCGAGCAGTACTTC
D: .; length: 11; J: TRBJ2-7; V: TRBV6-1; CDR3: CASSSAYEQYF; DNA: TGTGCCAGCTCTTCAGCCTACGAGCAGTACTTC
D: TRBD1; length: 14; J: TRBJ2-7; V: TRBV19; CDR3: CASSIDRGTYEQYF; DNA: TGTGCCAGTAGTATCGACAGGGGGACCTACGAGCAGTACTTC
D: .; length: 12; J: TRBJ1-1; V: TRBV11-1; CDR3: CASSLVGGEAFF; DNA: TGTGCCAGCAGCTTAGTCGGGGGTGAAGCTTTCTTT
D: .; length: 16; J: TRBJ1-2; V: TRBV7-9; CDR3: CASRPGGGASFYGYTF; DNA: TGTGCCAGCAGGCCGGGAGGGGGAGCCTCCTTCTATGGCTACACCTTC
D: .; length: 13; J: TRBJ1-6; V: TRBV10-1; CDR3: CASSETAGSPLHF; DNA: TGCGCCAGCAGTGAGACAGCCGGTTCACCCCTCCACTTT
D: TRBD1; length: 14; J: TRBJ2-3; V: TRBV28; CDR3: CASSYRDRTDTQYF; DNA: TGTGCCAGCAGTTACCGGGACAGGACAGATACGCAGTATTTT
D: TRBD1; length: 15; J: TRBJ1-2; V: TRBV5-4; CDR3: CASSEGQGMLGGYTF; DNA: TGTGCCAGCAGCGAGGGACAGGGCATGTTGGGTGGCTACACCTTC
D: .; length: 16; J: TRBJ2-7; V: TRBV4-1; CDR3: CASSQYTRGGAYEQYF; DNA: TGCGCCAGCAGCCAATATACTAGGGGGGGGGCCTACGAGCAGTACTTC
D: TRBD2; length: 13; J: TRBJ2-7; V: TRBV7-3; CDR3: CASSLRAGSEQYF; DNA: TGTGCCAGCAGCTTAAGAGCGGGGAGCGAGCAGTACTTC